The rows below give T cell receptor beta chains drawn from one sample of a study of blood T cells in healthy people across ages. From the 5' RACE reads, TCRdb called clonotypes with MiXCR, one entry per CDR3 protein. Among about 280,000 distinct CDR3 sequences listed, roughly 26% were seen once. Sample: blood. All receptors come from a woman aged 70 to 79 in good health. Each CDR3 is given with its conserved first and last residue. A D gene is named only where the DNA matches it firmly. Some rows mark clone size as missing; the rest say once, few, many or name a class of expanded clone.

v_gene,d_gene,abundance,j_gene,CDR3aa,CDR3nt
TRBV2,.,few,TRBJ2-7,CASSDEGAGEQYF,TGTGCCAGCAGTGACGAAGGGGCCGGCGAGCAGTACTTC
TRBV10-2,.,few,TRBJ2-7,CAAGTKYEQYF,TGCGCTGCCGGGACAAAGTACGAGCAGTACTTC
TRBV2,TRBD2,few,TRBJ2-2,CATSSGRRSPGELFF,TGTGCCACATCTAGCGGGAGACGGTCCCCCGGGGAGCTGTTTTTT
TRBV7-6,TRBD2,many,TRBJ2-3,CASSPLAGGTSTDTQYF,TGTGCCAGCAGCCCGCTAGCGGGAGGGACTAGCACAGATACGCAGTATTTT
TRBV29-1,.,many,TRBJ2-3,CSVVTQAWYF,TGCAGCGTTGTCACGCAAGCGTGGTATTTT
TRBV11-2,TRBD2,.,TRBJ2-7,CAGSSSSGTYEQYF,TGTGCCGGCAGCTCCAGTAGCGGGACCTACGAGCAGTACTTC
TRBV6-2/TRBV6-3,TRBD2,few,TRBJ2-1,CASIKNGREALEQFF,TGTGCCAGCATTAAAAACGGGCGGGAGGCGCTTGAGCAGTTCTTC
TRBV28,TRBD1,.,TRBJ2-3,CASSYPTGSTDTQYF,TGTGCCAGCAGTTACCCGACAGGGAGCACAGATACGCAGTATTTT
TRBV28,.,few,TRBJ2-5,CASGSGHLGTQYF,TGTGCCAGCGGCTCGGGACACCTAGGGACCCAGTACTTC
TRBV20-1,.,.,TRBJ1-3,CSARVPTEDIF,TGCAGTGCTAGAGTACCTACAGAGGATATTTTT
TRBV7-7,.,.,TRBJ2-5,CASSFSGEETQYF,TGTGCTAGCAGCTTTTCGGGAGAAGAGACCCAGTACTTC
TRBV5-1,TRBD2,few,TRBJ2-1,CASSLAGGLNEQFF,TGCGCCAGCAGCTTGGCGGGAGGCCTCAATGAGCAGTTCTTC
TRBV10-3,TRBD1,.,TRBJ1-1,CAISPTGSGTEAFF,TGTGCCATCAGCCCGACAGGGAGTGGCACTGAAGCTTTCTTT
TRBV7-9,TRBD1,few,TRBJ2-1,CASSPQGGRYNEQFF,TGTGCCAGCAGCCCCCAAGGGGGCAGATACAATGAGCAGTTCTTC
TRBV7-9,.,once,TRBJ2-7,CASSLLAYEQYF,TGTGCCAGCAGCTTACTAGCGTACGAGCAGTACTTC
TRBV7-2,TRBD1,.,TRBJ2-7,CASSQRQGIPYEQHF,TGTGCCAGCAGCCAGAGACAGGGGATACCCTACGAGCAGCACTTC
TRBV18,.,.,TRBJ1-1,CASSPLGTAYQNTEAFF,TGTGCCAGCTCACCACTAGGCACAGCCTACCAGAACACTGAAGCTTTCTTT
TRBV29-1,TRBD2,.,TRBJ2-3,CSVDTDSGRADTQYF,TGCAGCGTTGATACGGATAGCGGGAGGGCAGATACGCAGTATTTT
TRBV28,.,few,TRBJ1-1,CASSLSTGVNTEAFF,TGTGCCAGCAGTTTATCCACAGGCGTGAACACTGAAGCTTTCTTT
TRBV12-3/TRBV12-4,.,.,TRBJ2-1,CASSFSSKGEQFF,TGTGCCAGCAGTTTCTCGTCGAAAGGAGAGCAGTTCTTC
TRBV2,.,few,TRBJ1-1,CVSSLGGTEAFF,TGTGTCAGCAGCCTCGGGGGGACTGAAGCTTTCTTT
TRBV5-5,.,few,TRBJ2-1,CASRSGGFSYNEQFF,TGTGCCAGCAGATCCGGCGGGTTTTCCTACAATGAGCAGTTCTTC
TRBV20-1,.,.,TRBJ1-5,CSAGGALTGQPQHF,TGCAGTGCAGGAGGGGCCCTGACAGGACAGCCCCAGCATTTT
TRBV7-2,.,.,TRBJ2-3,CASSKRQTDTQYF,TGTGCCAGCAGCAAAAGACAGACAGATACGCAGTATTTT
TRBV2,TRBD2,few,TRBJ2-5,CASSESQGGQETQYF,TGTGCCAGCAGTGAATCCCAGGGAGGGCAAGAGACCCAGTACTTC
TRBV7-2,.,few,TRBJ1-1,CASSTWTDTEAFF,TGTGCCAGCAGCACATGGACCGACACTGAAGCTTTCTTT
TRBV7-2,TRBD2,.,TRBJ2-3,CASSLVGLVNLF,TGTGCCAGCAGCTTAGTGGGACTAGTGAACCTTTTT
TRBV28,.,.,TRBJ1-1,CASSSFHTEAFF,TGTGCCAGCAGTTCTTTCCACACTGAAGCTTTCTTT
TRBV9,TRBD2,many,TRBJ2-1,CASSVDLSGGEQFF,TGTGCCAGCAGCGTAGACCTCTCCGGGGGGGAGCAGTTCTTC
TRBV28,.,.,TRBJ2-7,CASRQSYEQHF,TGTGCCAGCAGACAGTCCTACGAGCAGCACTTC
TRBV25-1,.,.,TRBJ2-1,CASRGGAGEQFF,TGTGCCAGCAGGGGGGGGGCAGGTGAGCAGTTCTTC
TRBV20-1,.,.,TRBJ2-3,CSASIAGQADTQYF,TGCAGTGCTAGTATCGCGGGGCAGGCAGATACGCAGTATTTT
TRBV10-3,TRBD1,.,TRBJ2-7,CAIKGDSTYEQYF,TGTGCCATCAAAGGGGACAGCACCTACGAGCAGTACTTC